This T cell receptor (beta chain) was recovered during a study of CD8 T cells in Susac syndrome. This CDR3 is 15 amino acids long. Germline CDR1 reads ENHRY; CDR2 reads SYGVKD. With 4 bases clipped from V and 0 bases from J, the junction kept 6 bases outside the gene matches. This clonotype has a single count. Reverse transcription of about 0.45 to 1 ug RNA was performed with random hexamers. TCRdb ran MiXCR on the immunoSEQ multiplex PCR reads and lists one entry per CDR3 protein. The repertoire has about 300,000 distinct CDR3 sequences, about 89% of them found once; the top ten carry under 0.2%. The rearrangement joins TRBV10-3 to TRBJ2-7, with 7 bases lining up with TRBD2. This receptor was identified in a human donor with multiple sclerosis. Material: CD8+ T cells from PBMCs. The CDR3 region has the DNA TGTGCCATCAGTGGGGAGGGCCTAGCCTCCTACGAGCAGTACTTC. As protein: CAISGEGLASYEQYF.